This T cell receptor beta chain appears in the sequencing data of a study of graft-versus-host responses after intestinal transplantation. Across the whole study: Transplants given to recipients were multivisceral, liver-intestinal, or isolated intestinal. Recipients across the board were started on anti-thymocyte globulin induction, then kept on tacrolimus and steroids for two to four years.

Measured with immunoSEQ multiplex PCR; TCRdb has only the in-frame clones, and not every one. The sample has 80,000 to 95,000 clones, less than 90% seen once. Worth noting for this clone: Its antigen is undetermined.

CDR3 length: 15 amino acids. Germline V gene sequence: CDR1 LNHDA, CDR2 SQIVND (reference sequence). Germline trimming cut 5 bases from V and 4 bases from J; bases unmatched to any gene: 8. General observations from the study: Some GvH clones appeared in ileal mucosa or blood before recipient bone marrow.

V usage is TRBV19 and J usage is TRBJ2-1, with TRBD2 identical over 7 bases. The sample consisted of unstimulated CD4+ T cells sorted from spleen or lymph node cells, taken before transplant. The receptor was isolated from a human donor who was the organ donor for an intestinal transplant. The CDR3 DNA is TGTGCCAGTAGTCTTAGCGGGCCTCCTTACAATGAGCAGTTCTTC. Residues: CASSLSGPPYNEQFF.